Here is one T cell receptor (beta chain) with its context. The source of the sample is a study of cytotoxic CD8 clonotypes in ibrutinib-treated CLL. CDR1 and CDR2 (germline): SGHRS, YFSETQ. This CDR3 is 14 amino acids long. V shed 2 bases and J shed 1 base, with 9 bases lying between them. Libraries were prepared by immunoSEQ multiplex PCR; TCRdb keeps only in-frame clonotypes and omits some of them. This table has 200,000 to 250,000 clones, approximately 75% appearing once. The sequence was collected from a human donor with chronic lymphocytic leukemia. The chain joins TRBV5-1 to TRBJ1-1; D not resolved. The sequences come from PBMCs, collected after 12 months of ibrutinib treatment. DNA of the CDR3: TGCGCCAGCAGCTTATCTGGGCGGAACACTGAAGCTTTCTTT. This gives the protein CASSLSGRNTEAFF.